The present TCR beta chain was sequenced within a study of cytomegalovirus exposure and HLA in healthy donors. TCRdb keeps only in-frame clones here, not all; method: immunoSEQ multiplex PCR. The data contain roughly 330,000 clones, around 90% of them singletons. Study results and caveats: The classifier, whose performance was assessed in both the original and validation cohorts, reportedly diagnosed cytomegalovirus status with high specificity and sensitivity.

Unmatched junction bases numbered 10, after V lost 0 bases and J lost 6 bases. Germline-derived CDR1 and CDR2 are SGHRS and YFSETQ. The CDR3 totals 16 residues. Note on this clone: The antigen is unknown.

The sequence derives from a woman in her 30s in good health and CMV-seropositive. The chain couples TRBV5-1 to TRBJ2-7, with 9 nucleotides matching TRBD2. Sequenced input: PBMCs. The CDR3 region has the DNA TGCGCCAGCAGCTTGGCCGTATTAGCGGGAGATCGCGAGCAGTACTTC. It specifies CASSLAVLAGDREQYF.